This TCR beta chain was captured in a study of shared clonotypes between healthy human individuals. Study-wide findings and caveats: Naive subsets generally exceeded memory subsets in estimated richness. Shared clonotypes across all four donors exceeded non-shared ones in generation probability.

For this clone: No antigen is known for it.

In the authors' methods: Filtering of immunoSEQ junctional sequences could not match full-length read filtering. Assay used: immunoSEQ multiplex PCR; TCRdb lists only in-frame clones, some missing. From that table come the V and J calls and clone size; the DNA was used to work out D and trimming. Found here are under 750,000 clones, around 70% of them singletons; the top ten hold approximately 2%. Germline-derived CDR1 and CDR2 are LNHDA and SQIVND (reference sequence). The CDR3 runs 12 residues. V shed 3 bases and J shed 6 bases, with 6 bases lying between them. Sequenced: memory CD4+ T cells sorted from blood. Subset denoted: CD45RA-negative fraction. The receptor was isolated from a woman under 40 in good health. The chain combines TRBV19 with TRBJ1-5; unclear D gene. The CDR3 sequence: CASSIQAQPQHF. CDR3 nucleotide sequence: TGTGCCAGTAGTATTCAGGCTCAGCCCCAGCATTTT.